This T cell receptor (beta chain) was retrieved from a study of cytomegalovirus exposure and HLA in healthy donors. Points from the study as a whole: The listing of 150 or so TCR beta chains classed them as cytomegalovirus-associated. DRB1 had the most TCR associations and HLA-C the fewest, a later analysis found, with rates varying by HLA locus. Later work showed greater clonal expansion in HLA-associated TCR beta chains than in equally common others. CMV antigen specificity was confirmed in vitro for a few CMV-associated chains.

Notes on this clone: Its specificity is unknown.

Amplification used 60 Vbeta primers and 13 Jbeta primers. Clones were read by immunoSEQ multiplex PCR, and TCRdb kept only the in-frame ones, dropping some. The sample holds about 64,000 clones; around 86% are singletons and the top ten take about 10%. This CDR3 comprises 16 residues. V shed 1 base, J shed 5 bases, and the junction held 5 bases outside the gene matches. Germline lookup yields CDR1 SGHVS and CDR2 FQNEAQ. This receptor was taken from a female donor in good health and CMV-seronegative. The genes are TRBV7-8 and TRBJ2-5; 12 bases line up with TRBD2. Source material: PBMCs. CDR3 loop: CASSLGRLAGVETQYF. The DNA for the CDR3 is TGTGCCAGCAGCTTAGGAAGACTAGCGGGGGTCGAGACCCAGTACTTC.